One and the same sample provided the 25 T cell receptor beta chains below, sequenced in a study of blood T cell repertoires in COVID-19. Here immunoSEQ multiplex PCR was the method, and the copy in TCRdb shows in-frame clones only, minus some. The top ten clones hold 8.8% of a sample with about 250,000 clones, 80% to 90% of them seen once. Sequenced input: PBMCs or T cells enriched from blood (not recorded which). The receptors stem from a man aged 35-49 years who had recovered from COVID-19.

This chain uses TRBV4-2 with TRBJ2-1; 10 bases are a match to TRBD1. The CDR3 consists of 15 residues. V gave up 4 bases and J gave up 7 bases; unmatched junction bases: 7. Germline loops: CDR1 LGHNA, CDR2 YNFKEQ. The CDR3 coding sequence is TGTGCCAGCAGCCCCCGGGACAGGGGTAAGAATGAGCAGTTCTTC. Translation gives CASSPRDRGKNEQFF.

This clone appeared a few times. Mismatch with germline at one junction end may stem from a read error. CDR3 DNA: TGTGCCAGCAGATTAGGCCTAGCGGGGCCAGAGACCCAGTACTTC. This codes for CASRLGLAGPETQYF. The gene calls are TRBV7-2 and TRBJ2-5; 9 positions match TRBD2. CDR3 length: 15 residues. Germline V lookup: CDR1 SGHTA, CDR2 FQGNSA.

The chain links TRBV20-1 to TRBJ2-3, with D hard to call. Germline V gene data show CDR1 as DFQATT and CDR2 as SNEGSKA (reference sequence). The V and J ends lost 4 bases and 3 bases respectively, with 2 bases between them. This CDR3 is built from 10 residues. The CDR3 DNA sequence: TGCAGTGCTACTACAGATACGCAGTATTTT. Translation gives CSATTDTQYF.

This CDR3 is CASSPGQGGSPLHF. The CDR3 nucleotides are TGTGCCAGCAGCCCAGGACAGGGTGGTTCACCCCTCCACTTT. V is TRBV7-9 and J is TRBJ1-6; 8 bases fit TRBD1. This CDR3 spans 14 amino acids. With V trimmed by 5 bases and J by 9 bases, 6 bases remained unmatched. Germline CDR1 reads SEHNR; CDR2 reads FQNEAQ (reference sequence).

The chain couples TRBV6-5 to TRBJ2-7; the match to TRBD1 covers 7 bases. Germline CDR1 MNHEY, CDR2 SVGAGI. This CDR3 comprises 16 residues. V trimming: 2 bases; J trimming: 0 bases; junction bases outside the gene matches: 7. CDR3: CASSYEATGSSYEQYF. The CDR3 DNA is TGTGCCAGCAGTTACGAAGCGACAGGGAGCTCCTACGAGCAGTACTTC.

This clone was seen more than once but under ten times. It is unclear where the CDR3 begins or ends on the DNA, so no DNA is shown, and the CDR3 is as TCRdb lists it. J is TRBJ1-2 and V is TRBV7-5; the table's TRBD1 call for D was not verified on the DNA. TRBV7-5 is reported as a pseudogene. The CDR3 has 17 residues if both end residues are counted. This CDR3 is CARSLVGQGAGGYGYTF.

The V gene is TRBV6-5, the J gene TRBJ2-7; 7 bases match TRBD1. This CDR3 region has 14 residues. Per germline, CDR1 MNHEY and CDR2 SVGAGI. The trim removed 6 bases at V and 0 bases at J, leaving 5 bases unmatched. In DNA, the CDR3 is TGTGCCAGCAGCTTGACAGGGATCTCCTACGAGCAGTACTTC. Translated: CASSLTGISYEQYF.

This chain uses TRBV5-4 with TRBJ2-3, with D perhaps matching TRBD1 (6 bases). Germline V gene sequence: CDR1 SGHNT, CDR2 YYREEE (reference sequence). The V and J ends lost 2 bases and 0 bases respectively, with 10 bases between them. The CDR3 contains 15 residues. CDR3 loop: CASSFGGASTDTQYF. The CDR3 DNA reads TGTGCCAGCAGCTTTGGGGGCGCAAGCACAGATACGCAGTATTTT.

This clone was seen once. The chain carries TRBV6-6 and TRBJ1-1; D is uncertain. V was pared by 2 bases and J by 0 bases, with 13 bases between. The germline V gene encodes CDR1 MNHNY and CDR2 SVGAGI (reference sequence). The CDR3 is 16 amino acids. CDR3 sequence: CASSYGLGSMNTEAFF. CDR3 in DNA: TGTGCCAGCAGTTACGGTCTCGGTAGCATGAACACTGAAGCTTTCTTT.

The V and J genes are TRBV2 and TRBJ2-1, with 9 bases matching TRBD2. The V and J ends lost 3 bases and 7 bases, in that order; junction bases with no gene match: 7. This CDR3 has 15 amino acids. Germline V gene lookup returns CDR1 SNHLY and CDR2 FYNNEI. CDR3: CASSEFSGGPNEQFF. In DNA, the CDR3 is TGTGCCAGCAGTGAGTTTAGCGGGGGCCCGAATGAGCAGTTCTTC.

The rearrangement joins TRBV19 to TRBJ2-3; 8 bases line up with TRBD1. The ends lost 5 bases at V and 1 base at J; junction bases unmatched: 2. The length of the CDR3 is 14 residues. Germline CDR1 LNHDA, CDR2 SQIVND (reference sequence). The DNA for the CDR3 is TGTGCCAGTAGTCTGACAGGGGGCACAGATACGCAGTATTTT. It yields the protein CASSLTGGTDTQYF.

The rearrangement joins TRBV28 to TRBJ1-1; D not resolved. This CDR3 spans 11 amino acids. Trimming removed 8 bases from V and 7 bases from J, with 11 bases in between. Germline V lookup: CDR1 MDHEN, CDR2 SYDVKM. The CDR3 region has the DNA TGTGCCAGCTCCTTCCAGGATGAAGCTTTCTTT. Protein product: CASSFQDEAFF.

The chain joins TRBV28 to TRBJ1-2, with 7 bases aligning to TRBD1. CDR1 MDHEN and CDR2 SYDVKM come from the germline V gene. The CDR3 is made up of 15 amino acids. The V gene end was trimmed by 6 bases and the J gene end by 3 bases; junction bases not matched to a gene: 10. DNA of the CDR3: TGTGCCAGCAGCCGGGGACAGAGTACCGACTATGGCTACACCTTC. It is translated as CASSRGQSTDYGYTF.

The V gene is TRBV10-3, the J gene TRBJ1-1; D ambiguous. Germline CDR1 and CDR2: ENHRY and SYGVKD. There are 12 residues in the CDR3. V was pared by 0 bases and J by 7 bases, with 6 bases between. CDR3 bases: TGTGCCATCAGTGAGTCGCTAATTGAAGCTTTCTTT. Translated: CAISESLIEAFF.

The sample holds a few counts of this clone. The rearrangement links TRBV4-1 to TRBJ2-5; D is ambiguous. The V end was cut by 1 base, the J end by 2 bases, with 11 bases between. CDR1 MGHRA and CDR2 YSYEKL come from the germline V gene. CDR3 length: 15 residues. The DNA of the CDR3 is TGCGCCAGCAGCCAAGGCCCGGGTCTACAAGAGACCCAGTACTTC. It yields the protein CASSQGPGLQETQYF.

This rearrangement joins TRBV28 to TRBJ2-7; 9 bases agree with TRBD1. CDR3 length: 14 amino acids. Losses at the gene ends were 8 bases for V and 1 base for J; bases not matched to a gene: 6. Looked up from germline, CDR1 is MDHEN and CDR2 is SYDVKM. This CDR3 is CASLDRGGSYEQYF. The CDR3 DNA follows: TGTGCCAGCTTAGACAGGGGGGGTTCCTACGAGCAGTACTTC.

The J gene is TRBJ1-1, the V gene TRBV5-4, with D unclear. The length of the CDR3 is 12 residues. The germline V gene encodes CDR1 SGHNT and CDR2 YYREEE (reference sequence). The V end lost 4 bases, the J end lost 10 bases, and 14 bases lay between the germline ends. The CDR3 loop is CASSREKKVAFF. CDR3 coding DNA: TGTGCCAGCAGCCGCGAGAAAAAAGTAGCTTTCTTT.

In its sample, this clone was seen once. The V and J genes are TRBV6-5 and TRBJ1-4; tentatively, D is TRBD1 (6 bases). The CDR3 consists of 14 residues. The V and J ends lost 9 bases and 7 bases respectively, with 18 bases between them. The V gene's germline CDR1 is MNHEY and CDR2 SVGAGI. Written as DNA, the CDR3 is TGTGCCAGTTCCAAGCACGGGACAACTGAAAAACTGTTTTTT. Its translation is CASSKHGTTEKLFF.

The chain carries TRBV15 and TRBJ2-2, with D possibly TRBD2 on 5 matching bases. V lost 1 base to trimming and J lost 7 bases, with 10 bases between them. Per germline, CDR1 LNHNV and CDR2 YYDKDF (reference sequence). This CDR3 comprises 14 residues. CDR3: CATSRGGEGGELFF. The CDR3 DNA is TGTGCCACCAGCAGAGGGGGAGAGGGCGGGGAGCTGTTTTTT.

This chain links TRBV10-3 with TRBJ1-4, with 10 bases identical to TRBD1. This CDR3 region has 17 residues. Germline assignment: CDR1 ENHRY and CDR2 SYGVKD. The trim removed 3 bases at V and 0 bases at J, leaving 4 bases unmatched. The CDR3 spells CAISDSGTGATNEKLFF. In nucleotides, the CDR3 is TGTGCCATCAGTGATTCGGGGACAGGGGCAACTAATGAAAAACTGTTTTTT.

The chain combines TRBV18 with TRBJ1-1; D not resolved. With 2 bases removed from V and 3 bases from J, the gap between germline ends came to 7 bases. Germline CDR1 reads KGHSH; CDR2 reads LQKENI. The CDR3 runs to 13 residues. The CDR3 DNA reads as TGTGCCAGCTCACCAGAGCCGTACACTGAAGCTTTCTTT. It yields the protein CASSPEPYTEAFF.

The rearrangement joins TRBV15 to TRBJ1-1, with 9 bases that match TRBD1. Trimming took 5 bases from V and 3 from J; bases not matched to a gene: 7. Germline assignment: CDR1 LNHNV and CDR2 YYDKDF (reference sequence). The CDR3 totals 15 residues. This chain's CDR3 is CATSGGQGSDTEAFF. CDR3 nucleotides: TGTGCCACCAGCGGCGGACAGGGGTCCGACACTGAAGCTTTCTTT. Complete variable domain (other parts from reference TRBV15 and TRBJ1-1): DAMVIQNPRYQVTQFGKPVTLSCSQTLNHNVMYWYQQKSSQAPKLLFHYYDKDFNNEADTPDNFQSRRPNTSFCFLDIRSPGLGDTAMYLCATSGGQGSDTEAFFGQGTRLTVV.

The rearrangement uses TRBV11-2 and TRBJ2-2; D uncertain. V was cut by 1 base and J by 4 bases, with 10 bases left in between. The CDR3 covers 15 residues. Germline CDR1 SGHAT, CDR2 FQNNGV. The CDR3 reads CASSLGSSFTGELFF. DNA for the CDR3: TGTGCCAGCAGCTTAGGTAGTTCATTCACCGGGGAGCTGTTTTTT.

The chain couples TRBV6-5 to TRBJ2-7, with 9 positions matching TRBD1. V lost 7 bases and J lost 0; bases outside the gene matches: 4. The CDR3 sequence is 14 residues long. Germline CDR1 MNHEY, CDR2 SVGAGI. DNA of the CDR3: TGTGCCAGCACGGACAGGGGATTCTCCTACGAGCAGTACTTC. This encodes CASTDRGFSYEQYF.

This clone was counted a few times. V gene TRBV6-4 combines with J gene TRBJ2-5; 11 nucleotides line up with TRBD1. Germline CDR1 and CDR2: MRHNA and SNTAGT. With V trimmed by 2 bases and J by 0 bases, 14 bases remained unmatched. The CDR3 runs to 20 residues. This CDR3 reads CASSDADRGRVCINQETQYF. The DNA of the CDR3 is TGTGCCAGCAGTGACGCGGACAGGGGGCGGGTATGTATTAACCAAGAGACCCAGTACTTC.